The clone carrying this TCR beta chain occurred once. This sample is part of a study of blood T cell repertoires in COVID-19. Sequencing used immunoSEQ multiplex PCR; TCRdb keeps in-frame clones, though not all of them. The table includes tens of thousands of clones, 75% to 85% detected once. This clonotype originated in a man in his 60s with acute or convalescent COVID-19. The material sequenced was peripheral blood.

The CDR3 DNA reads TGTGCCAGCAGTTCCGGGGTCGTCCTCCACTTT. Its translation: CASSSGVVLHF. The chain has TRBV12-3 or TRBV12-4 and TRBJ1-6; D is unclear. This CDR3 spans 11 amino acids. The germline V and J ends were trimmed by 4 bases and 15 bases, with 10 bases remaining between them.